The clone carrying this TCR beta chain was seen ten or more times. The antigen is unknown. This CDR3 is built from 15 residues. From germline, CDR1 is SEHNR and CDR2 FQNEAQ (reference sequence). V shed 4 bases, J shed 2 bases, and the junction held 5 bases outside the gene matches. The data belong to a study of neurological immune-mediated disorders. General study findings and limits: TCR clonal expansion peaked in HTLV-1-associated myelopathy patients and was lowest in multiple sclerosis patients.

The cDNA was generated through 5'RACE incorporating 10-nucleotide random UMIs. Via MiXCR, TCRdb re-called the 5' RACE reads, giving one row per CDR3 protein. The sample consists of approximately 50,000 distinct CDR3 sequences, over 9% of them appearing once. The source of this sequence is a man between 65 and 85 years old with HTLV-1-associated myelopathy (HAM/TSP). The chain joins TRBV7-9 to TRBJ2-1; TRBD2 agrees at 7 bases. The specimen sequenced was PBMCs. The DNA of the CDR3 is TGTGCCAGCAGCTCAAGCGGGACCCCCTACAATGAGCAGTTCTTC. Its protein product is CASSSSGTPYNEQFF. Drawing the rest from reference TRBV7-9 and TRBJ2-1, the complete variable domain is DTGVSQNPRHKITKRGQNVTFRCDPISEHNRLYWYRQTLGQGPEFLTYFQNEAQLEKSRLLSDRFSAERPKGSFSTLEIQRTEQGDSAMYLCASSSSGTPYNEQFFGPGTRLTVL.